The T cell receptor beta chain under discussion was sequenced for a study of human T cells and chemical hapten exposure. Broader study findings: The study found expanded TCRs formed significantly more large CDR3 similarity clusters than controls.

As for time point: patch test 2, 6 weeks after DPC sensitization. Treatment noted: therapeutic diphenylcyclopropenone sensitization with weekly scalp DPC. Samples of blood were obtained prior to the application of each patch test. Trimming cost V 3 bases and J 6 bases, with 24 bases left between them. CDR1 and CDR2 (germline): WNHNN, SYGVQD (reference sequence). The CDR3 totals 17 residues. Unique molecular identifiers were linked by the library to individual cDNA molecules. TCRdb reprocessed the RACE reads via MiXCR and lists one record per CDR3 protein. This sample has some 70,000 distinct CDR3 sequences, with approximately 10% found just once. Comment on this clonotype: Antigen specificity is unknown.

This chain joins TRBV10-1 and TRBJ2-7, with D unresolved. Specimen: whole blood, collected in connection with sensitization to the hapten diphenylcyclopropenone (DPC). This clonotype was obtained from a woman aged 50 to 60 with alopecia areata. Some clones in this sample may be carry-over from other donors' samples. The CDR3 region has the DNA TGCGCCAGCAGTGAATATACAATGGGCCGTGACAACAGCGAGCAGTACTTC. This translates into CASSEYTMGRDNSEQYF.